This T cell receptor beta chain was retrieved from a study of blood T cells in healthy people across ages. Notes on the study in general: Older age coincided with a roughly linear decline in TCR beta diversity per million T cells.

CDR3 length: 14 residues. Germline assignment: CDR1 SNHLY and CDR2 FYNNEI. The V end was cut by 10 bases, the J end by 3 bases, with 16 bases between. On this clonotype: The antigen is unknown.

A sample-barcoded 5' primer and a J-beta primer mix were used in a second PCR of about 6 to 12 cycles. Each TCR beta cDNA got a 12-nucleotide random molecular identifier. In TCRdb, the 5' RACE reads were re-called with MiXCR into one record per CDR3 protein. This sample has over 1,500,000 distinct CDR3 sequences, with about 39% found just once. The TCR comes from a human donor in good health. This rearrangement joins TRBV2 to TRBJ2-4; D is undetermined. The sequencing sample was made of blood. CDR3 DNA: TGTGCCACAAACATATTCGTAGTCAAAAACATTCAGTACTTC. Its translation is CATNIFVVKNIQYF.